The clone carrying this TCR beta chain has a handful of counts. PCR employed 60 Vbeta and 13 Jbeta primers. The repertoire was sequenced with immunoSEQ multiplex PCR; TCRdb's copy has only in-frame clones and lacks some. The sample consists of tens of thousands of clones, approximately 65% of them appearing once. The CDR3 contains 13 residues. V dropped 0 bases and J dropped 6 bases, with 9 bases sitting between them. In germline, CDR1 is SGHRS, CDR2 YFSETQ. The data originate from a study of cytomegalovirus exposure and HLA in healthy donors. Sequences were obtained from PBMCs. The TCR sequence derives from a man aged 25-45 years in good health and CMV-seronegative. This chain connects TRBV5-1 to TRBJ1-1; D is unresolved. As DNA, the CDR3 is TGCGCCAGCAGCTTGGCGTCGGAGTCTGAAGCTTTCTTT. Its protein product is CASSLASESEAFF. The variable domain in full, with the rest retrieved from reference TRBV5-1 and TRBJ1-1, is KAGVTQTPRYLIKTRGQQVTLSCSPISGHRSVSWYQQTPGQGLQFLFEYFSETQRNKGNFPGRFSGRQFSNSRSEMNVSTLELGDSALYLCASSLASESEAFFGQGTRLTVV.